The 4 T cell receptor beta chains reported below all come from one sample, sequenced in a study of shared clonotypes between healthy human individuals. Profiled with immunoSEQ multiplex PCR; TCRdb holds only in-frame clones, not every one. The data hold about 2.4 million clones, with under 95% observed a single time. The specimen sequenced was naive CD4+ T cells from PBMCs. Sample subset: CD45RA+ positively selected. The receptors originated from a man younger than 35 in good health. Some clones in this sample may be carry-over from other donors' samples.

This clone was seen once. This rearrangement joins TRBV28 to TRBJ2-7; 7 bases line up with TRBD1. V dropped 3 bases and J dropped 5; count of bases not matched to a gene: 4. Per the germline V gene, CDR1 is MDHEN and CDR2 is SYDVKM. The CDR3 sequence is 13 residues long. As DNA, the CDR3 is TGTGCCAGCAGTTTCTCGACAGGGAACGAGCAGTACTTC. It codes for CASSFSTGNEQYF.

The chain has TRBV2 and TRBJ2-5; D is tentatively TRBD1 or TRBD2 (6 bases each). The CDR3 covers 14 residues. V shed 0 bases and J shed 6 bases, with 11 bases lying between them. Germline V lookup: CDR1 SNHLY, CDR2 FYNNEI. CDR3 nucleotides: TGTGCCAGCAGTGAAGCACTCGGGGGCAAGACCCAGTACTTC. Amino acids: CASSEALGGKTQYF.

CDR3 nucleotide sequence: TGTGCCAGCAGGAGTCTGAGGGACCAGAGATACGAGCAGTACTTC. Amino acid sequence: CASRSLRDQRYEQYF. The chain uses TRBV2 and TRBJ2-7; either TRBD1 or TRBD2 may fit D (5 bases each). The CDR3 consists of 15 residues. V lost 6 bases and J 4 bases, leaving 19 bases between the germline ends. Germline V gene lookup returns CDR1 SNHLY and CDR2 FYNNEI.

The CDR3 bases are TGCGCCAGCAGCTTGGGAGCCCAGGGGGCGCAGTATTTT. As protein: CASSLGAQGAQYF. The V and J genes are TRBV5-1 and TRBJ2-3, with 7 bases identical to TRBD1. Trimming at V came to 0 bases and at J to 10 bases, leaving 5 bases not matched to a gene. This CDR3 is built from 13 residues. Germline assignment: CDR1 SGHRS and CDR2 YFSETQ.